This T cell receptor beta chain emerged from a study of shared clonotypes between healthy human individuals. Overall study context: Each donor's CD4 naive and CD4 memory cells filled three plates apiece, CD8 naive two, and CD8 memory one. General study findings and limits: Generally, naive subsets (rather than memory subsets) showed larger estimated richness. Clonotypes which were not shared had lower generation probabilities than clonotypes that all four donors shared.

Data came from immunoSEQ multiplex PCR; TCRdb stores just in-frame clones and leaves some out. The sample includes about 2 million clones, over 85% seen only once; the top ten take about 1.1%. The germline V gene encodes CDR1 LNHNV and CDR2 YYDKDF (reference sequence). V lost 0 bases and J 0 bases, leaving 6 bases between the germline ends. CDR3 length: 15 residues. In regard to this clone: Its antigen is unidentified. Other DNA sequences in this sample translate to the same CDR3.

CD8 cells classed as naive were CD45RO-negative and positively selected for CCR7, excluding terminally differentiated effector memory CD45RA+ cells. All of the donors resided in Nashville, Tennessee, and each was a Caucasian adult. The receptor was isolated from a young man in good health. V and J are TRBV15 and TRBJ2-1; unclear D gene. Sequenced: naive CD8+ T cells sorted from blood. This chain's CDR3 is CATSRDLGSYNEQFF. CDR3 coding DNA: TGTGCCACCAGCAGAGATCTCGGCTCCTACAATGAGCAGTTCTTC.